This entry lists 27 T cell receptor beta chains sequenced from one sample in a study of metastatic and nonmetastatic thyroid tumors (dated by TCRdb to 2019 to 2021). Libraries were constructed by PCR. TCRdb shows the sequencer as Illumina HiSeq 4000. The public reads were reanalyzed by TCRdb: fastp trimming at Q25, MiXCR alignment, in-frame beta chains only. This sample comprises about 33,000 clones, roughly a sixth of them detected only once. The ten top clones hold 9.5% to 15% of the sample. None of the patients had been given any treatment before thyroid surgery. The sequenced sample was blood. These receptors all stem from a male donor with papillary thyroid cancer or a benign thyroid nodule (not recorded which). Some clones in this sample may be carry-over from other donors' samples.

The genes are TRBV7-2 and TRBJ2-5, with 11 positions matching TRBD2. With 5 bases clipped from V and 4 bases from J, the junction kept 6 bases outside the gene matches. The CDR3 covers 15 residues. Germline V gene lookup returns CDR1 SGHTA and CDR2 FQGNSA. The CDR3 loop reads CASSNHGLAGETQYF. The DNA of the CDR3 is TGTGCCAGCAGCAATCATGGACTAGCGGGAGAGACCCAGTACTTC. Full variable domain (rest looked up from reference TRBV7-2 and TRBJ2-5): GAGVSQSPSNKVTEKGKDVELRCDPISGHTALYWYRQSLGQGLEFLIYFQGNSAPDKSGLPSDRFSAERTGGSVSTLTIQRTQQEDSAVYLCASSNHGLAGETQYFGPGTRLLVL.

This clone was found a few times. Sequence at one end of the junction differs from germline and may be a read error. The V call is TRBV7-7, the J call TRBJ2-5; D perhaps matches TRBD1 (6 bases). The CDR3 is 13 residues long. The germline CDR1 and CDR2 sequences are SSHAT and FNYEAQ (reference sequence). In nucleotides, the CDR3 is TGTGCTAGCAGCTTAGAGACAGGTTATGCCCAGTACTTC. Translation: CASSLETGYAQYF.

For this clone: A much larger clone differs by one base, so this may be a read error. J is TRBJ2-3 and V is TRBV7-2; D remains unclear. The germline V gene has CDR1 SGHTA and CDR2 FQGNSA. The CDR3 is 12 amino acids. The CDR3: CASSLAGDTRYF. DNA for the CDR3: TGTGCCAGCAGTTTAGCAGGAGATACGCGGTATTTT.

In the case of this clone: At one boundary the junction diverges from the germline segment, which might be a read error. The chain links TRBV6-4 to TRBJ2-3; a possible D gene is TRBD2 (6 bases). Germline V CDR1 and CDR2: MRHNA, SNTAGT. CDR3 length equals 19 residues. In DNA, the CDR3 is TGTGCCAGCAGTGACCCGTGCTCTAGCGACACCCCTAGCACAGATACTCAGTATTTT. It codes for CASSDPCSSDTPSTDTQYF.

Ten or more counts support this clone. One end of the junction varies from germline; a read error may be responsible. The chain has TRBV10-3 and TRBJ2-7; D gene unclear. Germline V gives CDR1 ENHRY, CDR2 SYGVKD. CDR3 length: 12 amino acids. The CDR3: CAISKTTYGQYF. The DNA for the CDR3 is TGTGCCATCAGTAAAACCACCTACGGGCAGTACTTC.

This rearrangement joins TRBV9 to TRBJ2-5, with 8 bases identical to TRBD2. Germline loops: CDR1 SGDLS, CDR2 YYNGEE. The CDR3 spans 13 residues. Trimming cost V 1 base and J 5 bases; bases outside gene matches: 1. The DNA of the CDR3 is TGTGCCAGCAGCGTACGCGGGAGGGAGACCCAGTACTTC. Its protein is CASSVRGRETQYF.

This clone was seen repeatedly, ten times or more. The chain recombines TRBV4-3 with TRBJ2-7, with D hard to call. This CDR3 spans 15 amino acids. With 4 bases removed from V and 3 bases from J, the gap between germline ends came to 16 bases. Germline loops: CDR1 LGHNA, CDR2 YSLEER. The chain's CDR3 is CASSPDVGQVYEQYF. CDR3 in DNA: TGCGCCAGCAGCCCAGACGTCGGGCAGGTCTACGAGCAGTACTTC.

With regard to this clone: An end of the junction does not agree with germline; a read error may underlie this. The genes are TRBV6-1 and TRBJ2-7; D remains unclear. This CDR3 contains 14 residues. The V gene's germline CDR1 is MNHNS and CDR2 SASEGT. The DNA of the CDR3 is TGCTCCAGCAGTGATCGCTACTTGGGCTACGAGCAGTACTTC. This encodes CSSSDRYLGYEQYF.

The chain recombines TRBV11-1 with TRBJ2-7, with 11 bases lining up with TRBD2. Germline CDR1 is SGHAT and CDR2 is FQDESV (reference sequence). Germline trimming cut 0 bases from V and 6 bases from J; bases unmatched to any gene: 7. This CDR3 contains 16 residues. The CDR3 DNA sequence: TGTGCCAGCAGCTTAGCCCGAACTAGCGGGAGAGGCGAGCAGTACTTC. Translating gives CASSLARTSGRGEQYF.

Concerning this clone: This may come from a read error, since a much larger clone is one base off. The chain employs TRBV18 and TRBJ1-1, with a possible D match to TRBD1 (6 bases). CDR3 size: 13 residues. V lost 6 bases and J lost 5, with 13 bases in between. Germline V gene sequence: CDR1 KGHSH, CDR2 LQKENI. The CDR3 DNA is TGTGCCAGCTCCTCTGACAGGCAGACTGAAGCTTTCTTT. It encodes CASSSDRQTEAFF.

The CDR3 DNA reads TGCGCCAGCAGCTTGGCCAGGCAGGGGGCAGGCGAGCAGTACTTC. This encodes CASSLARQGAGEQYF. This chain links TRBV5-1 with TRBJ2-7; 8 bases align to TRBD1. There are 15 residues in the CDR3. Unmatched junction bases numbered 8, after V lost 0 bases and J lost 6 bases. Per the germline V gene, CDR1 is SGHRS and CDR2 is YFSETQ. The entire variable domain, with the rest obtained from reference TRBV5-1 and TRBJ2-7, is as follows: KAGVTQTPRYLIKTRGQQVTLSCSPISGHRSVSWYQQTPGQGLQFLFEYFSETQRNKGNFPGRFSGRQFSNSRSEMNVSTLELGDSALYLCASSLARQGAGEQYFGPGTRLTVT.

With respect to this clone: The junction and the germline gene differ at one end; a read error may be behind it. The rearrangement uses TRBV6-1 and TRBJ2-2; D call uncertain. The V gene's germline CDR1 is MNHNS and CDR2 SASEGT. The CDR3 runs to 12 residues. CDR3 loop: CSSETDTGELFF. The CDR3, as DNA: TGTTCCAGCGAGACCGATACCGGGGAGCTGTTTTTT.

This clone was seen a handful of times. The sample carries other DNA sequences with the same CDR3. The genes are TRBV20-1 and TRBJ1-2; no reliable D call. CDR1 is DFQATT, CDR2 SNEGSKA, per germline (reference sequence). The V and J ends lost 6 bases and 2 bases respectively, with 16 bases between them. This CDR3 region has 14 residues. The CDR3 sequence is CSAPIWTANYGYTF. The DNA for the CDR3 is TGCAGTGCACCGATATGGACGGCGAACTATGGCTACACCTTC.

This clone was found many times. This sequence joins TRBV6-1 and TRBJ1-2, with unresolved D. This CDR3 is built from 12 residues. V shed 10 bases and J shed 1 base, with 10 bases lying between them. Germline-derived CDR1 and CDR2 are MNHNS and SASEGT. The CDR3 here is CATKEINYGYTF. The CDR3 nucleotides read TGTGCCACCAAGGAGATTAACTATGGCTACACCTTC.

This clone was found many times. This CDR3 is CASSPDGGHYNEQFF. CDR3 nucleotide sequence: TGCGCCAGCAGTCCAGACGGAGGACACTACAATGAGCAGTTCTTC. The gene calls are TRBV5-1 and TRBJ2-1; D is tentatively TRBD1 or TRBD2 (5 bases each). The germline V gene has CDR1 SGHRS and CDR2 YFSETQ. Trimming shortened V by 5 bases and J by 3 bases, and 15 bases separated the two germline ends. CDR3 size: 15 residues. The full variable domain, completed using reference TRBV5-1 and TRBJ2-1, is KAGVTQTPRYLIKTRGQQVTLSCSPISGHRSVSWYQQTPGQGLQFLFEYFSETQRNKGNFPGRFSGRQFSNSRSEMNVSTLELGDSALYLCASSPDGGHYNEQFFGPGTRLTVL.

The V call is TRBV28, the J call TRBJ2-2; 7 positions match TRBD1. V shed 10 bases, J shed 5 bases, and the junction held 4 bases outside the gene matches. CDR3 size: 12 residues. Germline V CDR1 and CDR2: MDHEN, SYDVKM. CDR3 amino acids: CATRTGTGELFF. The CDR3 DNA is TGTGCCACCCGGACAGGAACCGGGGAGCTGTTTTTT.

This clone was observed many times. This chain's CDR3 is CASSLNYEQYF. The CDR3 bases are TGCGCCAGCAGCCTCAACTACGAGCAGTACTTC. This chain joins TRBV5-1 and TRBJ2-7; D is unresolved. Germline CDR1 is SGHRS and CDR2 is YFSETQ. The CDR3 has 11 residues. The V gene lost 4 bases and the J gene lost 3 bases, with 5 bases spanning the gap.

V gene TRBV20-1 combines with J gene TRBJ2-2, with D unclear. The CDR3 runs 15 residues. The germline V gene encodes CDR1 DFQATT and CDR2 SNEGSKA (reference sequence). Trimming pared 0 bases from V and 0 bases from J, leaving 8 bases between. The CDR3 DNA is TGCAGTGCTAGAGACTTGCAGGCGAACACCGGGGAGCTGTTTTTT. It translates to CSARDLQANTGELFF.

This clone occurred many times. J is TRBJ1-1 and V is TRBV6-5; D unclear. The germline V gene encodes CDR1 MNHEY and CDR2 SVGAGI. The CDR3 length is 13 residues. V lost 0 bases and J lost 0, with 2 bases in between. The CDR3 coding sequence is TGTGCCAGCAGTTACTCGTTGAACACTGAAGCTTTCTTT. Its translation is CASSYSLNTEAFF.

This clone showed up many times. The rearrangement joins TRBV15 to TRBJ1-5, with 10 nucleotides matching TRBD1. J was trimmed by 5 bases and V by 5 bases; bases with no gene match: 6. The CDR3 loop spans 15 amino acids. Germline CDR1 and CDR2: LNHNV and YYDKDF (reference sequence). The CDR3 loop is CATSGRDRGYQPQHF. The CDR3 bases are TGTGCCACCAGCGGTAGGGACAGGGGTTATCAGCCCCAGCATTTT.

The sample holds many counts of this clone. Other nucleotide sequences in the sample specify the same CDR3. This chain joins TRBV5-6 and TRBJ1-1; weak D call: TRBD1 (5 bases). V was pared by 4 bases and J by 5 bases, with 12 bases between. The CDR3 has 13 amino acids. Germline V CDR1 and CDR2: SGHDT, YYEEEE. CDR3 protein: CASSLQARTEAFF. As DNA, the CDR3 is TGTGCCAGCAGCCTACAGGCTCGGACTGAAGCTTTCTTT.

There are many counts of this clone. This chain connects TRBV7-9 to TRBJ2-1; D is undetermined. CDR1 SEHNR and CDR2 FQNEAQ come from the germline V gene (reference sequence). CDR3 size: 14 residues. The V and J ends lost 5 bases and 9 bases respectively, with 17 bases between them. The CDR3 nucleotides are TGTGCCAGCAGCCCTAGGCTGTCCGGTGGTGAGCAGTTCTTC. Protein product: CASSPRLSGGEQFF.

This clone was counted at least ten times. V gene TRBV24-1 combines with J gene TRBJ2-3; TRBD2 is a possible D gene (5 bases). With 1 base removed from V and 2 bases from J, the gap between germline ends came to 12 bases. The CDR3 runs to 16 residues. Germline loops: CDR1 KGHDR, CDR2 SFDVKD. The CDR3 coding sequence is TGTGCCACCAGTGATTTACGCGGGTCGTCCACAGATACGCAGTATTTT. Residues: CATSDLRGSSTDTQYF.

As concerns this clone: One end of the junction is discordant with germline, which a read error may explain. The gene calls are TRBV7-7 and TRBJ2-3; 9 positions agree with TRBD2. The V gene's germline CDR1 is SSHAT and CDR2 FNYEAQ (reference sequence). CDR3 length: 15 amino acids. The CDR3 bases are TGTGCTAGCAGCTTAGTGGCGGGAGGGGAAGATACGCAGTATTTT. Translated, it gives CASSLVAGGEDTQYF.

This clone was seen many times. This chain uses TRBV5-1 with TRBJ2-2, with D possibly matching TRBD2 (5 bases). CDR1 and CDR2 (germline): SGHRS, YFSETQ. With 5 bases removed from V and 5 bases from J, the gap between germline ends came to 13 bases. The CDR3 consists of 14 residues. The CDR3 spells CASSSGSGTGELFF. The CDR3 DNA follows: TGCGCCAGCAGTTCGGGCAGCGGAACCGGGGAGCTGTTTTTT. The full variable domain, rest sourced from reference TRBV5-1 and TRBJ2-2, is KAGVTQTPRYLIKTRGQQVTLSCSPISGHRSVSWYQQTPGQGLQFLFEYFSETQRNKGNFPGRFSGRQFSNSRSEMNVSTLELGDSALYLCASSSGSGTGELFFGEGSRLTVL.

This clone was seen ten or more times. Here the CDR3 reads CSVAGAGYEQYF. The CDR3 DNA is TGCAGCGTTGCCGGGGCAGGGTACGAGCAGTACTTC. The V call is TRBV29-1, the J call TRBJ2-7; D may be TRBD1 or TRBD2 (5 bases each). V gave up 4 bases and J gave up 4 bases, with 11 bases separating them. The CDR3 has 12 residues. CDR1 and CDR2 from the germline V gene are SQVTM and ANQGSEA.

The CDR3 DNA reads as TGTGCCAGCAGCCTGACTAGCGGGATCACCGGTGATCTGTTTTTT. Translation: CASSLTSGITGDLFF. This chain uses TRBV7-6 with TRBJ2-2; 11 bases match TRBD2. Germline V CDR1 and CDR2: SGHVS, FNYEAQ. J gave up 14 bases and V 5 bases, and 13 bases lay outside the gene matches. This CDR3 contains 15 residues.